The rows below give T cell receptor beta chains drawn from one sample of a study of blood T cell repertoires in COVID-19. Produced via immunoSEQ multiplex PCR; TCRdb's table is partial and in-frame only. The table records about 110,000 clones, around four fifths of them present only once. The specimen sequenced was peripheral blood. The receptors come from a woman in her 70s with acute or convalescent COVID-19. CDR3s include the opening cysteine and the closing phenylalanine or tryptophan. D genes are given only for firm matches. Only part of the rows carry a size: once, few, many, or a class if the clone is expanded.

v_gene	d_gene	abundance	j_gene	CDR3aa	CDR3nt
TRBV19	TRBD2	-	TRBJ2-7	CASRFGTSESYEQYF	TGTGCCAGTAGGTTTGGGACTAGCGAGTCCTACGAGCAGTACTTC
TRBV3-1/TRBV3-2	-	-	TRBJ2-7	CASSQGTHPTYEQYF	TGTGCCAGCAGCCAAGGTACCCATCCTACCTACGAGCAGTACTTC
TRBV19	TRBD1	-	TRBJ2-1	CASSTLPGTGYNEQFF	TGTGCCAGTAGTACGCTCCCCGGGACAGGTTACAATGAGCAGTTCTTC
TRBV6-5	TRBD1	-	TRBJ2-1	CASRGTGANEQFF	TGTGCCAGCAGGGGGACAGGGGCTAATGAGCAGTTCTTC
TRBV6-5	TRBD1	-	TRBJ1-1	CASRTGGTEAFF	TGTGCCAGCAGGACAGGGGGGACTGAAGCTTTCTTT
TRBV5-4	-	-	TRBJ2-3	CASSSPGMDTQYF	TGTGCCAGCAGCTCCCCGGGGATGGATACGCAGTATTTT
TRBV19	-	-	TRBJ2-3	CASSISRRPTDTQYF	TGTGCCAGTAGTATCTCGCGGAGACCCACAGATACGCAGTATTTT
TRBV7-3	-	-	TRBJ1-2	CASSLTGGGSDIYGYTF	TGTGCCAGCAGCTTAACGGGGGGTGGTTCGGACATCTATGGCTACACCTTC
TRBV5-1	-	few	TRBJ2-3	CASYPQTSTDTQYF	TGCGCCAGCTACCCGCAGACTAGCACAGATACGCAGTATTTT
TRBV9	TRBD1	-	TRBJ1-1	CASTPSQGMNTEAFF	TGTGCCAGCACTCCCTCACAGGGGATGAACACTGAAGCTTTCTTT
TRBV6-2/TRBV6-3	-	-	TRBJ1-4	CASSYSPDTDEKLFF	TGTGCCAGCAGTTACTCCCCGGACACCGACGAAAAACTGTTTTTT